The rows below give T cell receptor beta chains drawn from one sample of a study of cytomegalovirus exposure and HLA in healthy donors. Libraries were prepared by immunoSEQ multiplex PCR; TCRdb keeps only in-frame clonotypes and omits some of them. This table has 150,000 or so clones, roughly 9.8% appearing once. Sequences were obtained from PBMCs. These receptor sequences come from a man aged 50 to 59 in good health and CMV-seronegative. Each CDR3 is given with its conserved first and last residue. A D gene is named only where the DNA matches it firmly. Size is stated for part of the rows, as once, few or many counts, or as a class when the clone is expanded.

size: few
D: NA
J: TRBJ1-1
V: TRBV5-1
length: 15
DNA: TGCGCCAGCAGCGTGGGGGCCCAAAGTAACACTGAAGCTTTCTTT
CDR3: CASSVGAQSNTEAFF

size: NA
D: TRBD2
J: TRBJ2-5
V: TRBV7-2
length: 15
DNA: TGTGCCAGCAGCTTAGTAGGGAGGGCCGGGGAGACCCAGTACTTC
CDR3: CASSLVGRAGETQYF

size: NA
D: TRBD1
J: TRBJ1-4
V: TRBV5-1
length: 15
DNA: TGCGCCAGCAGCCCACAGGGGGCTAGGCGTGAAAAACTGTTTTTT
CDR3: CASSPQGARREKLFF

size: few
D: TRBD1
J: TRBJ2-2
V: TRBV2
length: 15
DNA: TGTGCCAGCAGCCTACAGGGGGCCAACACCGGGGAGCTGTTTTTT
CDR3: CASSLQGANTGELFF

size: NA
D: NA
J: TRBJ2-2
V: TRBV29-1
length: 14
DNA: TGCAGCGTTGCTCAGGGGATGAACACCGGGGAGCTGTTTTTT
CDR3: CSVAQGMNTGELFF

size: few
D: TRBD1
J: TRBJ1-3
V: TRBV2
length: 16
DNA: TGTGCCAGCAGAGCCCTCACAGGGGGTATTGGAAACACCATATATTTT
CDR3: CASRALTGGIGNTIYF

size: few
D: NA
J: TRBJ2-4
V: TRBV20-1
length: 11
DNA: TGCAGTGCTGGGCAGGGGAACATTCAGTACTTC
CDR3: CSAGQGNIQYF

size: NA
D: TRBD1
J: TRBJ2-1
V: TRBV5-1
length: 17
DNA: TGCGCCAGCAGCGGAGGGGCAACAGGGGGTACCTACAATGAGCAGTTCTTC
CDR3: CASSGGATGGTYNEQFF

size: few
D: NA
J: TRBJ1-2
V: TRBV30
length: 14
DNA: TGTGCCTGGAATCGGGGACACCTAAACTATGGCTACACCTTC
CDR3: CAWNRGHLNYGYTF

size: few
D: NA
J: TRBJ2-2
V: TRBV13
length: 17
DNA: TGTGCCAGCAGCTTAGCGGGCGACCCGGGAACCACCGGGGAGCTGTTTTTT
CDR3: CASSLAGDPGTTGELFF

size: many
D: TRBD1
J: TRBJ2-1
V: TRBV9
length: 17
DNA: TGTGCCAGCAGCGTTACCATCGGACAGGGACGGGGCAATGAGCAGTTCTTC
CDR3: CASSVTIGQGRGNEQFF

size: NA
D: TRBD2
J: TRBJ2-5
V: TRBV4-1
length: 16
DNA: TGCGCCAGCAGCCCAAGATCTACCGGCGGGAGCGAGACCCAGTACTTC
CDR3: CASSPRSTGGSETQYF

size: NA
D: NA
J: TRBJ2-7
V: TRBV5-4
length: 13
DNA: TGTGCCAGCCAAAAGACAGGAACCTACGAGCAGTACTTC
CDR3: CASQKTGTYEQYF

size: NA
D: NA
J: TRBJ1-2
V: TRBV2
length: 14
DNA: TGTGCCAGCAGTGACGGGCCATTGGAGCGGGGCTACACCTTC
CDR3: CASSDGPLERGYTF

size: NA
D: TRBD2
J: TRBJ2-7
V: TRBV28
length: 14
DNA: TGTGCCAGCAGTACAACCGGGACTAGCTACGAGCAGTACTTC
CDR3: CASSTTGTSYEQYF

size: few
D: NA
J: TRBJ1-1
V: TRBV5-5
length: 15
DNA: TGTGCCAGCAGCCCGCGCCAGGATATGAACACTGAAGCTTTCTTT
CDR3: CASSPRQDMNTEAFF

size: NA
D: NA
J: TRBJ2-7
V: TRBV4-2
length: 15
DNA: TGTGCTAGCAGCCCCCGGGGGCGGGAGTACGACGAGCAGTACTTC
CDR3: CASSPRGREYDEQYF

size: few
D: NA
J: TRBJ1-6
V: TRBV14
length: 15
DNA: TGTGCCAGCAGCCAAGACACGGCCTATAATTCACCCCTCCACTTT
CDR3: CASSQDTAYNSPLHF

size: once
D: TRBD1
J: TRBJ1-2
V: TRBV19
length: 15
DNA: TGTGCCAGTAGCGCGACAGGGGGACCAAACTATGGCTACACCTTC
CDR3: CASSATGGPNYGYTF

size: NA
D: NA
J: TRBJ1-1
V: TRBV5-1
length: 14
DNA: TGCGCCAGCAGACCCCGACAGGAGAACACTGAAGCTTTCTTT
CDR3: CASRPRQENTEAFF

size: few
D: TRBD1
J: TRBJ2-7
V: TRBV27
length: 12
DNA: TGTGCCAGCCGGACAGGGTCAGGCGAGCAGTACTTC
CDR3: CASRTGSGEQYF

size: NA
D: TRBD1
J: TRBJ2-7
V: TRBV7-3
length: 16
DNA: TGTGCCAGCAGCTTAACGGGGCAACAGGGGGCGGGCGAGCAGTACTTC
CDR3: CASSLTGQQGAGEQYF

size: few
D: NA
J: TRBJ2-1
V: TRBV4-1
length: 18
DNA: TGCGCCAGCAGCCAGAACCAAAAGACCCGAGGGCGTTATAATGAGCAGTTCTTC
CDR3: CASSQNQKTRGRYNEQFF

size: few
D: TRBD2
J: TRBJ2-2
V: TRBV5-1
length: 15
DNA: TGCGCCAGCAGCTGGACTAGCGAAACGAAGGGGGAGCTGTTTTTT
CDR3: CASSWTSETKGELFF

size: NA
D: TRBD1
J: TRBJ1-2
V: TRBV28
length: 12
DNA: TGTGCCAGCAGTACAGGGGTAAGGGGCTACACCTTC
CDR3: CASSTGVRGYTF

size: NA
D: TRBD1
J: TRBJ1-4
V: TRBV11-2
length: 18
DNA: TGTGCCAGCACCCTGGGGTGGGACAGGGGCTCAGGGGATGAAAAACTGTTTTTT
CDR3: CASTLGWDRGSGDEKLFF

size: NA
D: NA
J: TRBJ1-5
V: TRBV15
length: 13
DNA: TGTGCCACCAGCAGAGAAGAGGATCAGCCCCAGCATTTT
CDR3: CATSREEDQPQHF

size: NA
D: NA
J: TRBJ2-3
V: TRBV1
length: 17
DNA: TGCACCAGCAGCCAAGACCTAGCGGGCCCCAGCACAGATACGCAGTATTTT
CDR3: CTSSQDLAGPSTDTQYF

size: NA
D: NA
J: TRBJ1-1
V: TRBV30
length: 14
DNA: TGTGCCTGGAGTGAAAAAGGGGTGAACACTGAAGCTTTCTTT
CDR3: CAWSEKGVNTEAFF

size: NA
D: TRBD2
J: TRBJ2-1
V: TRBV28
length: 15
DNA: TGTGCCAGCAGTCGGACTAGCGGGAGACCCAATGAGCAGTTCTTC
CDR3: CASSRTSGRPNEQFF

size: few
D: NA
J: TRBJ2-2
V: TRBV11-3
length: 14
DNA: TGTGCCAGCAGCTTAGATATCAGCGGAGGGGAGCTGTTTTTT
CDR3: CASSLDISGGELFF

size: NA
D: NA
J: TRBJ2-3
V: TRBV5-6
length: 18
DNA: TGTGCCAGCAGCTGGCCCGCAGGTTTAGATACTAGCACAGATACGCAGTATTTT
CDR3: CASSWPAGLDTSTDTQYF